A selection of T cell receptor beta chains follows, all from one sample in a study of PD-1 blockade in classical Hodgkin lymphoma. The assay was immunoSEQ multiplex PCR, and TCRdb's table has in-frame clones only and misses some. The top ten clones hold roughly 13% of a sample with 50,000 or so clones, around 87% of them seen once. The source was peripheral blood mononuclear cells (PBMCs), collected before the fourth cycle of nivolumab. The receptors come from a human donor with classical Hodgkin lymphoma. Each CDR3 is given with its conserved first and last residue. D genes are given only for firm matches. Clone size, where shown, is once, few, many, or a class for clones that have expanded.

>TRBJ1-1|NA|NA|TRBV6-5
TGTGCCAGCAGTTACTATCCCCCCTCAATGAACACTGAAGCTTTCTTT
CASSYYPPSMNTEAFF
>TRBJ1-2|once|NA|TRBV11-3
TGTGCCAGCAGCTTCGGAAGGGACTATGGCTACACCTTC
CASSFGRDYGYTF
>TRBJ2-1|NA|TRBD1|TRBV7-3
TGTGCCAGCAGCCAGACAGGGGCGTCACCGGAGCAGTTCTTC
CASSQTGASPEQFF
>TRBJ2-3|NA|TRBD1|TRBV11-2
TGTGCCAGCAGCTTAGTACCGGACAGGTCTAGCACAGATACGCAGTATTTT
CASSLVPDRSSTDTQYF
>TRBJ1-2|NA|NA|TRBV28
TGTGCCAGCAGGGAGGGGATGGGCAGGGACTATGGCTACACCTTC
CASREGMGRDYGYTF
>TRBJ2-3|NA|TRBD2|TRBV5-1
TGCGCCAGCAGCCGACTAGCGGGAGGGCCAGATACGCAGTATTTT
CASSRLAGGPDTQYF
>TRBJ2-7|NA|TRBD2|TRBV6-4
TGTGCCAGCAGTGACTCGACTAGCGGGAGCGAGCAGTACTTC
CASSDSTSGSEQYF
>TRBJ1-1|NA|TRBD1|TRBV27
TGTGCCAGCCGAACAGGGGGGAACACTGAAGCTTTCTTT
CASRTGGNTEAFF
>TRBJ1-6|NA|NA|TRBV10-3
TGTGCCATCAGTGAGTCGAAAAGCTCCTATAATTCACCCCTCCACTTT
CAISESKSSYNSPLHF
>TRBJ2-7|few|NA|TRBV7-2
TGTGCCAGCAGCGGACAACTTGTCTCCTACGAGCAGTACTTC
CASSGQLVSYEQYF
>TRBJ2-2|NA|TRBD1|TRBV5-1
TGCGCCAGCAGCTTGGCAGGGGGCGCCGGCGGGGAGCTGTTTTTT
CASSLAGGAGGELFF
>TRBJ2-1|NA|TRBD2|TRBV5-6
TGTGCCAGCAGCTCTGTAGCGGGACTTTACAATGAGCAGTTCTTC
CASSSVAGLYNEQFF
>TRBJ1-2|once|NA|TRBV10-2
TGCGCCAGCAGTGGTTCACAAATTAACTATGGCTACACCTTC
CASSGSQINYGYTF
>TRBJ2-2|NA|NA|TRBV6-1
TGTGCCAGCAGTGAAGATCCAGGGTACGCCGGGGAGCTGTTTTTT
CASSEDPGYAGELFF
>TRBJ2-7|NA|TRBD1|TRBV19
TGTGCCAGTAGTTTCGGACAGGTCTACGAGCAGTACTTC
CASSFGQVYEQYF
>TRBJ2-5|NA|NA|TRBV18
TGTGCCAGCTCACCTGTGTCAGCTGTAGAAGCGACCCAGTACTTC
CASSPVSAVEATQYF
>TRBJ2-4|NA|TRBD2|TRBV9
TGTGCCAGCAGCGTAGGCGCTAGCGGGAGTGGAAACATTCAGTACTTC
CASSVGASGSGNIQYF